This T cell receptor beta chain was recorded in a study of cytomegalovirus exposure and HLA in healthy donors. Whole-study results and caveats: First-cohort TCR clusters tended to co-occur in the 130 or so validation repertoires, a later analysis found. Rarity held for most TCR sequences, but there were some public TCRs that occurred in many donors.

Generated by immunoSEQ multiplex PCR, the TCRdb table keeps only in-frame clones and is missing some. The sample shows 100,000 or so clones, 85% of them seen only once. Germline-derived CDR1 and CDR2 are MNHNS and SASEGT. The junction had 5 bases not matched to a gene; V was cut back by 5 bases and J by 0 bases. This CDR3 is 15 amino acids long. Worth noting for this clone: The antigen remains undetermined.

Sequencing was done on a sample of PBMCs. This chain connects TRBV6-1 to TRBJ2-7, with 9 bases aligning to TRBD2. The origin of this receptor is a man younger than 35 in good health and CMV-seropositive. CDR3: CASSRLAVGSYEQYV. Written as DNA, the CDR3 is TGTGCCAGCAGTCGACTAGCGGTAGGCTCCTACGAGCAGTACGTC.